This T cell receptor (beta chain) was retrieved from a study of T cell responses to AZD1222 COVID-19 vaccine. As to this clone: Its antigen is as yet unknown.

TCRdb's copy holds only in-frame clones and misses some; the assay was immunoSEQ multiplex PCR. The data contain about 67,000 clones, around 80% of them singletons. This CDR3 has 13 residues. Germline CDR1 SGHAT, CDR2 FQDESV (reference sequence). V lost 5 bases, J lost 6 bases, and 11 bases lay in between. Findings and caveats of the study: Regions 160-218 and 743-854 dominated among vaccine-associated CD4 TCRs spanning spike. Seropositive status at baseline applied to only 6 or 7 AZD1222 recipients. Breadth and depth of Spike-specific TCRs rose after two AZD1222 doses. Nearly half of spike-specific TCRs reportedly target unmutated variant regions.

The specimen comprised peripheral blood, sampled on day 0 of AZD1222 vaccination. The rearrangement uses TRBV11-1 and TRBJ2-1, with D possibly called TRBD1 or TRBD2 (5 bases each). This clonotype was obtained from an adult in good health. The CDR3 spells CASSVGPINEQFF. CDR3 nucleotide sequence: TGTGCCAGCAGCGTGGGACCGATCAATGAGCAGTTCTTC.